This T cell receptor (beta chain) came from a study of blood T cell repertoires in COVID-19 (dated by TCRdb to about 2020). Context from the whole study: Samples from collaborators originated in the United States, Italy and Spain and spanned both the acute and convalescent phases of COVID-19. The material from the prospective study consisted of cDNA or gDNA derived from T cells, B-cell-depleted T cells, or PBMCs. Deeply sampled blood TCRbeta repertoires from subjects exposed to, actively infected with, or recovered from COVID-19 were included in the dataset. The samples were drawn from the first 160 participants of the ongoing ImmuneRACE study and from roughly 1,300 subjects provided by 6 global collaborators. Where available, HLA class I and class II types were obtained from metadata supplied by the sample provider rather than from assay-based typing. A de-identified subject ID, COVID-19 status, age in years and sex were almost always included in the sample metadata. The repertoires were made available in a free public database intended to serve as a resource for research on the immune response to SARS-CoV-2.

Whole blood was collected in K2EDTA tubes by collaborating institutions according to the institutions' own protocols. For TCRbeta analysis, collaborator samples were shipped as frozen whole blood, as isolated PBMCs, or as DNA extracted from either sample type. The germline V gene (reference sequence) provides CDR1 SSHAT and CDR2 FNYEAQ. The CDR3 numbers 14 residues from cysteine through phenylalanine. Kept here is only the CDR3 DNA, which spans 42 bases and is read in frame from base 1. TCRbeta CDR3 regions were amplified from genomic DNA using the immunoSEQ Assay, a bias-controlled multiplex PCR. From the authors' description of their analysis: The number of nucleated cells in each sample was estimated by amplification of reference gene primers within the assay. To quantify the absolute abundance of each unique TCRbeta CDR3 rearrangement, sequence reads were collapsed and filtered. For each sample, productive Simpson clonality was calculated as the square root of Simpson's diversity index over productive rearrangements. TCRdb's version of the immuneACCESS table is confined to in-frame rearrangements and falls short of the full clone set. An unresolved V gene accounts for under half of the shortfall where checked; the remainder is of unknown origin. That table is the source of V, J and clone size, and D and trimming were worked out from the DNA. For this sample there are about 140,000 clones; 65% to 85% appear just once. Around 8.6% of the sample is taken by the ten largest.

Regarding this clone: No cognate antigen has been identified for it. A read error may produce the germline difference seen at one junction end.

Overall study outcomes, separate from this receptor: How much clinical and demographic metadata was included differed by source and by participant, and the metadata was provided uncurated.

The clonotype comes from a human donor in a cohort sampled during active COVID-19. The chain is assembled from TRBV7-7 and TRBJ2-1; the D region possibly corresponds to TRBD2 (5 bases align). Source material: peripheral blood. The DNA sequence is TGTGCTAGCAGCTTAGCCCCGGGGATTAATGAGCAGTTCTTC. The resulting protein is CASSLAPGINEQFF.